The rows below give T cell receptor beta chains drawn from one sample of a study of shared clonotypes between healthy human individuals. Sequencing was performed with immunoSEQ multiplex PCR; in TCRdb, only in-frame clones are kept and a portion is missing. The sample comprises some 1,100,000 clones, roughly 74% of which are singletons, and roughly 0.56% rests with the top ten. The source material was memory CD4+ T cells from PBMCs. Receptors were obtained from a man aged 18 to 30 in good health. Some clones in this sample may be carry-over from other donors' samples. Each CDR3 is given with its conserved first and last residue. The D gene is left open where the match is weak. Clone size, where shown, is once, few, many, or a class for clones that have expanded.

d_gene,j_gene,abundance,v_gene,CDR3nt,CDR3aa
TRBD1,TRBJ2-7,-,TRBV30,TGTGCCTGGAGTCACCGACAGGGCGAGCAGTACTTC,CAWSHRQGEQYF
-,TRBJ1-5,few,TRBV27,TGTGCCAGCAGTTTCCTCCCCCCGGGACCGGCGAGCAATCAGCCCCAGCATTTT,CASSFLPPGPASNQPQHF
-,TRBJ1-1,-,TRBV27,TGTGCCAGCAGGCCCGCTGCGAACACTGAAGCTTTCTTT,CASRPAANTEAFF
TRBD2,TRBJ2-1,-,TRBV13,TGTGCCAGCAGCGGCCGGACTAGCGGGAGATCCGGTGAGCAGTTCTTC,CASSGRTSGRSGEQFF
-,TRBJ2-3,few,TRBV7-2,TGTGCCAGCAGCCCGCCTCCAGATACGCAGTATTTT,CASSPPPDTQYF
-,TRBJ1-2,-,TRBV19,TGTGCCAGTAGTACACAGGTAACGGGTGGCTACACCTTC,CASSTQVTGGYTF
-,TRBJ2-3,-,TRBV7-9,TGTGCCAGCAGCTTTTCCGGGGGCACAGATACGCAGTATTTT,CASSFSGGTDTQYF
TRBD1,TRBJ1-1,-,TRBV4-1,TGCGCCAGCAGCCAAGGGGGGGACAGGGGTTTGGGCACTGAAGCTTTCTTT,CASSQGGDRGLGTEAFF
TRBD1,TRBJ2-5,-,TRBV11-2,TGTGCCAGCAGATCCCTGAGGGGGGCAGGGGGCGAGAGGGAGACCCAGTACTTC,CASRSLRGAGGERETQYF
TRBD1,TRBJ1-1,-,TRBV19,TGTGCCAGTAGTATTTGGACAGGGGGTCGTCACGAAGCTTTCTTT,CASSIWTGGRHEAFF
TRBD1,TRBJ2-3,-,TRBV2,TGTGCCAGCAGCGGACAGGGGACAGATACGCAGTATTTT,CASSGQGTDTQYF
TRBD1,TRBJ1-4,once,TRBV5-4,TGTGCCAGCAGCTCGTTGGGACAGGATAATGAAAAACTGTTTTTT,CASSSLGQDNEKLFF
TRBD2,TRBJ2-7,-,TRBV28,TGTGCCAGCAGACTAGCGGGACCCTACGAGCGGTACTTC,CASRLAGPYERYF
TRBD1,TRBJ2-1,-,TRBV11-3,TGTGCCAGCAGCTCACACCCTCCTGGGACAGGGGCCTACAATGAGCAGTTCTTC,CASSSHPPGTGAYNEQFF
-,TRBJ2-1,many,TRBV28,TGTGCCAGCAGTCCGGGGCCGGGCCGCCCTAACCCTGACAATGAGCAGTTCTTC,CASSPGPGRPNPDNEQFF
-,TRBJ2-7,-,TRBV28,TGTGCCAGCAGTTTACGGTACGAGCAGTACTTC,CASSLRYEQYF
-,TRBJ1-2,many,TRBV7-9,TGTGCCAGCAGCTTAGGAGGGGGACAAGCTAACTATGGCTACACCTTC,CASSLGGGQANYGYTF
-,TRBJ2-6,-,TRBV7-9,TGTGCCAGCAGCTTTTCAGGGGCCAACGTCCTGACTTTC,CASSFSGANVLTF
TRBD2,TRBJ2-3,-,TRBV13,TGTGCCAGCAGCCCCCCGGGACTAGCGGGAGGGCACGGCCCAAGCACAGATACGCAGTATTTT,CASSPPGLAGGHGPSTDTQYF
-,TRBJ1-4,-,TRBV20-1,TGCAGTGCTAGCTATGAAAAACTGTTTTTT,CSASYEKLFF
-,TRBJ1-3,-,TRBV9,TGTGCCAGCAGCGTAGAAGACACCTCCCGGGCCTCTGGAAACACCATATATTTT,CASSVEDTSRASGNTIYF
-,TRBJ2-7,-,TRBV15,TGTGCCACCAGCAGAATTGGGGGGATCAACGAGCAGTACTTC,CATSRIGGINEQYF
TRBD1,TRBJ2-1,-,TRBV30,TGTGCCTGGAGTTCCGGGACAGGGAACGGTCAGTTCTTC,CAWSSGTGNGQFF
-,TRBJ1-3,-,TRBV14,TGTGCCAGCAGCCCCCAGGGGCGACCCTCTGGAAACACCATATATTTT,CASSPQGRPSGNTIYF
TRBD2,TRBJ2-1,once,TRBV18,TGTGCCAGCTCACCTCGGCCTAGCGGGAGGTCTGCCTACAATGAGCAGTTCTTC,CASSPRPSGRSAYNEQFF
TRBD2,TRBJ2-5,-,TRBV5-1,TGCGCCAGCAGCTCAACTAGCGGGGGAGTAAAGACCCAGTACTTC,CASSSTSGGVKTQYF